This TCR beta chain is drawn from a study of T cells after yellow fever vaccination. Each CDR3 protein is one row after TCRdb ran MiXCR on the 5' RACE reads. Of under 150,000 distinct CDR3 sequences listed, around 15% are singletons. This clonotype came up many times. Its specificity is not known. Study-wide results and caveats: Shared CD4/CD8 clonotypes were a small share, likely from convergent recombination. Abundant clonotypes (contaminants from the bulk population) could be present in FACS-sorted repertoires.

This CDR3 spans 11 amino acids. The germline V gene encodes CDR1 SQVTM and CDR2 ANQGSEA. Between the trimmed V and J ends, which lost 7 bases and 8 bases, there was a span of 13 bases. The J gene is TRBJ2-3, the V gene TRBV29-1; D uncertain. This specimen consisted of CD8+ T cells sorted from PBMCs, obtained 5 days after the yellow fever booster vaccination. The TCR comes from a young man who received the YFV17D yellow fever vaccine. CDR3 in DNA: TGCAGCGGCCAGAGAGGCTTTACGCAGTATTTT. Protein: CSGQRGFTQYF.